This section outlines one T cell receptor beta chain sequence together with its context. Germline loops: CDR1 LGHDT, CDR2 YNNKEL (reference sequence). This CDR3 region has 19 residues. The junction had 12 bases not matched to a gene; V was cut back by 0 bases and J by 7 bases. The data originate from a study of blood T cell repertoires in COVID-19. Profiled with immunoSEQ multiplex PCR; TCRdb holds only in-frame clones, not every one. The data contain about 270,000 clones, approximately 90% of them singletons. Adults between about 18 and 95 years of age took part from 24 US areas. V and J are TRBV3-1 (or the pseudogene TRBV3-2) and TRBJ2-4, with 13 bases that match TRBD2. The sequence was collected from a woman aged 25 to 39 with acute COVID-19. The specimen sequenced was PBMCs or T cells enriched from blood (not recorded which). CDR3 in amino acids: CASSQERARTSGSLNIQYF. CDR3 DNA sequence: TGTGCCAGCAGCCAAGAACGGGCTCGGACTAGCGGGAGTTTGAACATTCAGTACTTC.